Given below is one TCR beta chain in context. The sample originates from a study of beta chain features in type 1 diabetes. Expressed TCRB transcripts got sequenced, as all isolated RNA was reverse transcribed. Data came from immunoSEQ multiplex PCR; TCRdb stores just in-frame clones and leaves some out. The sample lists 120,000 to 150,000 clones, roughly 48% seen once, with 0.42% in the top ten. Sequencing was done on a sample of Tregs from blood. This TCR derives from a man between 18 and 29 years old in good health.

CDR3 protein: CASSWDRGKETQYF. CDR3 coding DNA: TGTGCCAGCAGTTGGGACAGGGGAAAAGAGACCCAGTACTTC. The genes are TRBV2 and TRBJ2-5; TRBD1 aligns across 10 bases. The J segment lost 3 bases and the V segment lost 5 bases, leaving 3 bases of the junction unmatched. The CDR3 has 14 amino acids. The germline V gene encodes CDR1 SNHLY and CDR2 FYNNEI.